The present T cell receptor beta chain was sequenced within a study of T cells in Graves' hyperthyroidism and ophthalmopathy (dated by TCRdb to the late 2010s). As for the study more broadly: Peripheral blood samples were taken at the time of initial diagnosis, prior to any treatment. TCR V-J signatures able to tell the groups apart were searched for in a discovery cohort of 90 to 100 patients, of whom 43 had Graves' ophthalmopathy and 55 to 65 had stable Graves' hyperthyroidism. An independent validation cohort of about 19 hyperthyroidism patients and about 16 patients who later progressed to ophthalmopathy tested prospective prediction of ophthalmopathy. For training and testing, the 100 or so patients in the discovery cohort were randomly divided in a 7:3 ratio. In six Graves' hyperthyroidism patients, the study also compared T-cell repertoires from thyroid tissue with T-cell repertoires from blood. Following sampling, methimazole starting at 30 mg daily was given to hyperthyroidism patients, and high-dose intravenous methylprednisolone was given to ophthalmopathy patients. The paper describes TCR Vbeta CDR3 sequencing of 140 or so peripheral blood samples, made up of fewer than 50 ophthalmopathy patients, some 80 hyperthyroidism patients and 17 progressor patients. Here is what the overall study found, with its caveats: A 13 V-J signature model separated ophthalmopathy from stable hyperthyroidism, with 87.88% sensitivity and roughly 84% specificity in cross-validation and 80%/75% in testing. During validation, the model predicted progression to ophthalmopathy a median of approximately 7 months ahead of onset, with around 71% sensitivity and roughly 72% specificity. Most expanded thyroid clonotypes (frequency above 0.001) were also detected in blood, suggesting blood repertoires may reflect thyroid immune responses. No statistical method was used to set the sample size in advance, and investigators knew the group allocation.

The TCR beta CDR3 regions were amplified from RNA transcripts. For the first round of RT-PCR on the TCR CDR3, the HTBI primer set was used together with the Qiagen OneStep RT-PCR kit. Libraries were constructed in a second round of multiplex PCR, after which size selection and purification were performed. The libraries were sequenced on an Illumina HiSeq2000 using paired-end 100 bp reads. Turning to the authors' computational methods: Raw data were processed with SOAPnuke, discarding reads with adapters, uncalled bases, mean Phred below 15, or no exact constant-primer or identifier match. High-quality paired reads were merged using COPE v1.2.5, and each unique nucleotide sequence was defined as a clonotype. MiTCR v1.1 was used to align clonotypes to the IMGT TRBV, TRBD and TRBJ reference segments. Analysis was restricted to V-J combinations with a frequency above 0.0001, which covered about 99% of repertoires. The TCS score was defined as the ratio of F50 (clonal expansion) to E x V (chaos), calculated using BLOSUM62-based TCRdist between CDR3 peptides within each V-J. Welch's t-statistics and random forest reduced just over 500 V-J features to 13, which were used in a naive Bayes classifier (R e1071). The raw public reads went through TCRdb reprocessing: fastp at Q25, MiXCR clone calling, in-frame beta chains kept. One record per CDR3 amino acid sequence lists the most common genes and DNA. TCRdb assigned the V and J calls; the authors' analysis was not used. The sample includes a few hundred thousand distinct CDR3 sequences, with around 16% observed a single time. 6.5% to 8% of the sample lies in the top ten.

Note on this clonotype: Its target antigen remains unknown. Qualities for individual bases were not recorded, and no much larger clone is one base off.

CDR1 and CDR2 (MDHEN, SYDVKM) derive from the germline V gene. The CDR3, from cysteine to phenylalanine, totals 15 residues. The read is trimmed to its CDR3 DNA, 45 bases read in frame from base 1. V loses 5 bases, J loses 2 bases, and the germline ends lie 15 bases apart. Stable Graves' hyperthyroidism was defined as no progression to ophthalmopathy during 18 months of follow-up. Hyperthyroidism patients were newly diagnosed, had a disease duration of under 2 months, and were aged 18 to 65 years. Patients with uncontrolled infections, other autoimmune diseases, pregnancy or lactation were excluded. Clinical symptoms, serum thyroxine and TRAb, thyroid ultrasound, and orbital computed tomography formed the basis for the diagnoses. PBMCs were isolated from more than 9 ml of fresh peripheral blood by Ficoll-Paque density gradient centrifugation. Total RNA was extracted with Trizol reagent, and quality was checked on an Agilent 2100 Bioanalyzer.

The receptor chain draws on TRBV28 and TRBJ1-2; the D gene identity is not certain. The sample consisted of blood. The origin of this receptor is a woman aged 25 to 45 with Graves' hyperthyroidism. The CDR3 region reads CASSDWAWSNYGYTF. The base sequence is TGTGCCAGCAGTGATTGGGCCTGGTCGAACTATGGCTACACCTTC.